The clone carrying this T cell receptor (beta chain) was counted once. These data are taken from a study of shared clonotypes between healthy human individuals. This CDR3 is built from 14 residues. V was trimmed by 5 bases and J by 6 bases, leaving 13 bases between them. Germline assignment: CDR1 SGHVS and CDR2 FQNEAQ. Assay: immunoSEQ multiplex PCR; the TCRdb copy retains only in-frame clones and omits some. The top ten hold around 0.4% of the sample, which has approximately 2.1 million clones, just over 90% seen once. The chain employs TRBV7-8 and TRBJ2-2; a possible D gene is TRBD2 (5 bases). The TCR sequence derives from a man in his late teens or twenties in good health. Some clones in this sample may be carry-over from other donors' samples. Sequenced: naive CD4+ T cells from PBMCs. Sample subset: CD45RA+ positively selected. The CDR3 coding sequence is TGTGCCAGCAGCCCTCGAAGCGGTCCCGGGGAGCTGTTTTTT. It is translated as CASSPRSGPGELFF.